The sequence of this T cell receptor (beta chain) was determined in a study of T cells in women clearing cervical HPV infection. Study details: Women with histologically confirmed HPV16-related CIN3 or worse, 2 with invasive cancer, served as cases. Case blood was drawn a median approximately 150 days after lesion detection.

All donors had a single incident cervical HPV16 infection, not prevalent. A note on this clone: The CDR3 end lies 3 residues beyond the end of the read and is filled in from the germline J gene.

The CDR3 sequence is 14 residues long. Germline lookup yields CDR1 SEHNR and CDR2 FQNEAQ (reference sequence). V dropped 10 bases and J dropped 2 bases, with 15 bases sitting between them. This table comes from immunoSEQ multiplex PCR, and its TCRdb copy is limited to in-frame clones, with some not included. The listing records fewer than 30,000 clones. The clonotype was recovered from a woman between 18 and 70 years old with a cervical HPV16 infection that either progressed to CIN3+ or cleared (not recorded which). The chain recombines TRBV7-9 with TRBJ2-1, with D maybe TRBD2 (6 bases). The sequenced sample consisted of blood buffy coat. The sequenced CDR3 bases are TGTGCCACCCTCCCCGGGACTGCCTACAATGAG. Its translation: CATLPGTAYNE. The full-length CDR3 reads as CATLPGTAYNEQFF.